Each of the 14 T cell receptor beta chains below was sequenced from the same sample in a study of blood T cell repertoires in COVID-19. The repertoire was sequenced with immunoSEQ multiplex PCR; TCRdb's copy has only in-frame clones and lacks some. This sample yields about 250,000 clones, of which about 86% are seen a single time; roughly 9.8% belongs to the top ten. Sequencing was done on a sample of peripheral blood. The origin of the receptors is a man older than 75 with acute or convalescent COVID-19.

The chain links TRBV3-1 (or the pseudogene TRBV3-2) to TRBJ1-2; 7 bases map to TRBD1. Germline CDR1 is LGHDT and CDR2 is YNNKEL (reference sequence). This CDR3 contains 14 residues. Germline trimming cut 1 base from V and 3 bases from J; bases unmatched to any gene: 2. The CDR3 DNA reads TGTGCCAGCAGCCAAGGACAGGGCCACTATGGCTACACCTTC. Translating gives CASSQGQGHYGYTF.

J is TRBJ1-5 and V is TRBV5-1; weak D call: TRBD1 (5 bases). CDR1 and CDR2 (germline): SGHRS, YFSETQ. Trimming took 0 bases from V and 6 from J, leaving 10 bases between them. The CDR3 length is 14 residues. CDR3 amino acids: CASSLEGMGQPQHF. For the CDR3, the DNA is TGCGCCAGCAGCTTGGAGGGGATGGGTCAGCCCCAGCATTTT.

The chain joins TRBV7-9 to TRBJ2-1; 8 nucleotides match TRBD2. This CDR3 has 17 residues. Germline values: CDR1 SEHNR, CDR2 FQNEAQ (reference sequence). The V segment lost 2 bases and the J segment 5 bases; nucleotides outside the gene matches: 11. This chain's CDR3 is CASSLKSTSGRNNEQFF. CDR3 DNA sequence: TGTGCCAGCAGCTTAAAATCCACTAGCGGCCGTAACAATGAGCAGTTCTTC.

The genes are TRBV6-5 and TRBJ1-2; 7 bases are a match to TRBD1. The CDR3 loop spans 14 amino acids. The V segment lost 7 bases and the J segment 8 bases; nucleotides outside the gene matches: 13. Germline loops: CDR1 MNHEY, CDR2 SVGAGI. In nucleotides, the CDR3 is TGTGCCAGCATTAAAGATCAGGGGGGAAGGGGCTACACCTTC. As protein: CASIKDQGGRGYTF.

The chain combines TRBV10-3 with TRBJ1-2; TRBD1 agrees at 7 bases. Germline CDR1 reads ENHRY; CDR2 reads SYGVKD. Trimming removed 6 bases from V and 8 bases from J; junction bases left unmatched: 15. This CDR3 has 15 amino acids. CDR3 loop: CAISENTGAGGGYTF. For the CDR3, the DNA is TGTGCCATCAGCGAGAATACAGGGGCAGGCGGGGGCTACACCTTC.

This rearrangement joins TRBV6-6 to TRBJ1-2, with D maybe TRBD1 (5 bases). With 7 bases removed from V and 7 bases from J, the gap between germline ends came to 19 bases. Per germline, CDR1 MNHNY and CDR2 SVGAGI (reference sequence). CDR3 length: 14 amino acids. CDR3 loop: CASTQGGGSTGYTF. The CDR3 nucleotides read TGTGCCAGCACCCAGGGCGGGGGGTCCACTGGCTACACCTTC.

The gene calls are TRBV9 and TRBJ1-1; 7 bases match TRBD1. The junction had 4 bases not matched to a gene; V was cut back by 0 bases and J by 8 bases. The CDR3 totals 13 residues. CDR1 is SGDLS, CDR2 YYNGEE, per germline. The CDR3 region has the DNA TGTGCCAGCAGCGTAGGACAGGGCGGAGAAGCTTTCTTT. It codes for CASSVGQGGEAFF.

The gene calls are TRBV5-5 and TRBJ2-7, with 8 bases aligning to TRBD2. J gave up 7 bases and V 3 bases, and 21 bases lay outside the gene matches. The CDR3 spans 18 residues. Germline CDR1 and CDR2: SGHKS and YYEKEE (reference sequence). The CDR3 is CASSSFGGGQGYLGEQYF. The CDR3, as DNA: TGTGCCAGCAGCTCCTTCGGCGGGGGGCAGGGATATTTAGGGGAGCAGTACTTC. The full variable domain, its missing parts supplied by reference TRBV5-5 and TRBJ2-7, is DAGVTQSPTHLIKTRGQQVTLRCSPISGHKSVSWYQQVLGQGPQFIFQYYEKEERGRGNFPDRFSARQFPNYSSELNVNALLLGDSALYLCASSSFGGGQGYLGEQYFGPGTRLTVT.

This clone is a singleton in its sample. Here the CDR3 reads CAWSVRGGGEKLFF. The DNA for the CDR3 is TGTGCCTGGAGTGTACGAGGGGGCGGAGAAAAACTGTTTTTT. The chain joins TRBV30 to TRBJ1-4; TRBD1 aligns across 7 bases. V lost 0 bases to trimming and J lost 8 bases; unmatched junction nucleotides: 6. CDR1 GTSNPN and CDR2 SVGIG come from the germline V gene (reference sequence). This CDR3 has 14 residues.

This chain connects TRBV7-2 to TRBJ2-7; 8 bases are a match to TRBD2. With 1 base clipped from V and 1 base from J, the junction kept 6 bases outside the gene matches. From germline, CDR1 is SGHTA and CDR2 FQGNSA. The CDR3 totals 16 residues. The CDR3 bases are TGTGCCAGCAGCTTAGTTAGCGGGGTTTTATCCTACGAGCAGTACTTC. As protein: CASSLVSGVLSYEQYF.

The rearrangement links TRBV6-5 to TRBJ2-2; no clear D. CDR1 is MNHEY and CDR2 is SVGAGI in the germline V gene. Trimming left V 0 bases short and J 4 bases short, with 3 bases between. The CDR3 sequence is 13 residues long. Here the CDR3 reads CASSYSRTGELFF. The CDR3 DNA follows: TGTGCCAGCAGTTACTCCCGCACCGGGGAGCTGTTTTTT.

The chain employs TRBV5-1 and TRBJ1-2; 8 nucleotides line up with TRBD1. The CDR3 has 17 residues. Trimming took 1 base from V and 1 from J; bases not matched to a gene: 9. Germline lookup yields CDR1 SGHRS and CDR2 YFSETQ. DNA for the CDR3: TGCGCCAGCAGCTTGACAGGGGGTTTCGGCGTTAACTATGGCTACACCTTC. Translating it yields CASSLTGGFGVNYGYTF.

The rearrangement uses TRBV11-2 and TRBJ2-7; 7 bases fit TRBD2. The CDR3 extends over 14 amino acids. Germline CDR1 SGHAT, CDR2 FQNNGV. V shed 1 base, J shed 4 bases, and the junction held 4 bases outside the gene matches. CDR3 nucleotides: TGTGCCAGCAGCTTAGCCCGGGGGGATTACGAGCAGTACTTC. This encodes CASSLARGDYEQYF.

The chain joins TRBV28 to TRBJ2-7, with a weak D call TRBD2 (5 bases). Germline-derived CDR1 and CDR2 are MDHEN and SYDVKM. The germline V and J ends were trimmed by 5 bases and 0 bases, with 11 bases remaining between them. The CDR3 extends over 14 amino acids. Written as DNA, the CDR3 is TGTGCCAGCAGTGGGCCTCGGGGCTCCTACGAGCAGTACTTC. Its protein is CASSGPRGSYEQYF.